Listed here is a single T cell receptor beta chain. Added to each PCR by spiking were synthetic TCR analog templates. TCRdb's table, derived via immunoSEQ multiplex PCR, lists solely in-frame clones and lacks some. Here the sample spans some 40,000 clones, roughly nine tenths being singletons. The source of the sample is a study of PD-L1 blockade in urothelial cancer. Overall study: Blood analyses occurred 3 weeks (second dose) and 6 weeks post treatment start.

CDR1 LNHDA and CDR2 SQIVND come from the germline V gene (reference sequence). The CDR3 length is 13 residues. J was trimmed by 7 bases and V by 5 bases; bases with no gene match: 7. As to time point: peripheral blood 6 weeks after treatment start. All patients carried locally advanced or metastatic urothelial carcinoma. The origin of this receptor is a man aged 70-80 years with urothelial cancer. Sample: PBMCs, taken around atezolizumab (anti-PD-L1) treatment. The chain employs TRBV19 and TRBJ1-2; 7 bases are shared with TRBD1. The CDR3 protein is CASSEQGTSGYTF. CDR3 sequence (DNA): TGTGCCAGTAGTGAACAGGGGACAAGTGGCTACACCTTC. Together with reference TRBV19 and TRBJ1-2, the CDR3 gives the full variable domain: DGGITQSPKYLFRKEGQNVTLSCEQNLNHDAMYWYRQDPGQGLRLIYYSQIVNDFQKGDIAEGYSVSREKKESFPLTVTSAQKNPTAFYLCASSEQGTSGYTFGSGTRLTVV.